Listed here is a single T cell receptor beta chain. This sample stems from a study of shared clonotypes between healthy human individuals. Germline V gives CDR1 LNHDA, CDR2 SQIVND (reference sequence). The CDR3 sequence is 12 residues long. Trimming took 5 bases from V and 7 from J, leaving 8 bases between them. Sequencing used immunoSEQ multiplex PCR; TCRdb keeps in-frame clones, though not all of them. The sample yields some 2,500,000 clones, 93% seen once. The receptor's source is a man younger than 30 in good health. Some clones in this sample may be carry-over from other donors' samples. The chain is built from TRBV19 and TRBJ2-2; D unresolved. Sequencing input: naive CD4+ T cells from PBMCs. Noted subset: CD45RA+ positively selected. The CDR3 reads CASSPMGGELFF. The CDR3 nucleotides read TGTGCCAGTAGTCCCATGGGCGGGGAGCTGTTTTTT.